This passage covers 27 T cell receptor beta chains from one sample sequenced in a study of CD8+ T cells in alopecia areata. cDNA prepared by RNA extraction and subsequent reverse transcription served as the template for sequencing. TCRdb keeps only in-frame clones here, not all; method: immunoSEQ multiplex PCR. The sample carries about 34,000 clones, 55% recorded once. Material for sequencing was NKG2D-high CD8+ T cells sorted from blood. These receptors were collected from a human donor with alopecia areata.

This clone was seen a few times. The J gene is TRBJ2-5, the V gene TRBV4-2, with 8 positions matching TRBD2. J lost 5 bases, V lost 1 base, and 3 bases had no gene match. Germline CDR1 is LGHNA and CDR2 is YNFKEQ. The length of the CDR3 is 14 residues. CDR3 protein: CASSQAGGPETQYF. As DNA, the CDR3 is TGTGCCAGCAGCCAAGCGGGAGGGCCGGAGACCCAGTACTTC.

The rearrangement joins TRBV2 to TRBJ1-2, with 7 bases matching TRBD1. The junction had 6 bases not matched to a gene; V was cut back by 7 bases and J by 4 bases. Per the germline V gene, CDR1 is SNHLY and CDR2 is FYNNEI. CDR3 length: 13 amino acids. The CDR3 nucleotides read TGTGCCAGCATACAGGACAGGTCCTATGGCTACACCTTC. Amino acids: CASIQDRSYGYTF.

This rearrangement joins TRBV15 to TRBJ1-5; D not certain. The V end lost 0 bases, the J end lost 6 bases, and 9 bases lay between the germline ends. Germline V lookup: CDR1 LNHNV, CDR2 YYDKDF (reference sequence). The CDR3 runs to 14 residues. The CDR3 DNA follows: TGTGCCACCAGCAGAGATCGGGGAGGTCAGCCCCAGCATTTT. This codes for CATSRDRGGQPQHF.

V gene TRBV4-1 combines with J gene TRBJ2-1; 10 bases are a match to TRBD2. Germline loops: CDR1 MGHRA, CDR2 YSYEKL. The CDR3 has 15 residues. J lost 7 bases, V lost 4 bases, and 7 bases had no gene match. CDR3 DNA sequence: TGCGCCAGCAGCCGTCCTAGCGGGAGTGGTAATGAGCAGTTCTTC. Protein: CASSRPSGSGNEQFF.

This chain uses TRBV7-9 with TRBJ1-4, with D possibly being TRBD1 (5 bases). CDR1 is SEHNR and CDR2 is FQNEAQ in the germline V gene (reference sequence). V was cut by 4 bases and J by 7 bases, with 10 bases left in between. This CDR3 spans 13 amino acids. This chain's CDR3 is CASSSDSREKLFF. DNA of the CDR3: TGTGCCAGCAGCTCAGACAGCCGTGAAAAACTGTTTTTT.

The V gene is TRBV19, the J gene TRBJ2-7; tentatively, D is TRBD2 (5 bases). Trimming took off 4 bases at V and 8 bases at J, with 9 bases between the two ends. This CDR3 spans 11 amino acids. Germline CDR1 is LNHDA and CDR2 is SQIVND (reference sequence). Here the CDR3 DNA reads TGTGCCAGTAGTACCTCCGGGAAGCAGTACTTC. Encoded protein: CASSTSGKQYF.

The chain's CDR3 is CASSQDWGGHVVLFF. The CDR3 bases are TGCGCCAGCAGCCAAGATTGGGGAGGACACGTTGTGCTGTTTTTT. The chain joins TRBV4-3 to TRBJ2-2; a possible D gene is TRBD2 (6 bases). This CDR3 is 15 amino acids long. Germline V gene sequence: CDR1 LGHNA, CDR2 YSLEER. The V gene lost 0 bases and the J gene lost 13 bases, with 18 bases spanning the gap.

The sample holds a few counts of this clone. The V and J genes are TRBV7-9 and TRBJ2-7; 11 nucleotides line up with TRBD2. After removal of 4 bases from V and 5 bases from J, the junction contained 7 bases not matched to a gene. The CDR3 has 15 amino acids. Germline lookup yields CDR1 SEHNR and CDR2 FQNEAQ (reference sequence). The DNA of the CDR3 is TGTGCCAGCAGCTGGACTAGCGGGTTGGGCCACGAGCAGTACTTC. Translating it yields CASSWTSGLGHEQYF.

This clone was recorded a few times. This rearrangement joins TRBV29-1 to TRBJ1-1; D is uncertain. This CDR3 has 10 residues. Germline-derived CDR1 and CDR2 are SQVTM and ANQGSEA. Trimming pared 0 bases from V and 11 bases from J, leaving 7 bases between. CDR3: CSVEDRPAFF. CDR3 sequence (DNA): TGCAGCGTTGAAGACCGCCCGGCTTTCTTT.

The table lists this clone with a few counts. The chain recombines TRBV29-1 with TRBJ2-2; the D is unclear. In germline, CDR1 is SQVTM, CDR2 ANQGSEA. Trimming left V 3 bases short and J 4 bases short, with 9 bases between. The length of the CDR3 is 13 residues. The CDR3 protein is CSVDSSSTGELFF. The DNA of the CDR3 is TGCAGCGTTGACAGCTCCTCCACCGGGGAGCTGTTTTTT.

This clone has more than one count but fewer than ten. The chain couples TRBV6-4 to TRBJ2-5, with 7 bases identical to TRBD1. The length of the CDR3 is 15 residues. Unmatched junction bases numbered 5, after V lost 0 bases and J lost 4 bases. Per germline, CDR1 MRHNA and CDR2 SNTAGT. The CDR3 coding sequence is TGTGCCAGCAGTGACTCAGGGGGCGCGGGAGAGACCCAGTACTTC. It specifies CASSDSGGAGETQYF.

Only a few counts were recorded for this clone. The CDR3 loop reads CASSSGLASADTQYF. The CDR3 coding sequence is TGTGCCAGCAGCTCGGGACTAGCTTCCGCAGATACGCAGTATTTT. The chain is built from TRBV7-9 and TRBJ2-3; 9 nucleotides align to TRBD2. The J segment lost 4 bases and the V segment lost 4 bases, leaving 6 bases of the junction unmatched. Per germline, CDR1 SEHNR and CDR2 FQNEAQ (reference sequence). This CDR3 contains 15 residues. Filled out from reference TRBV7-9 and TRBJ2-3, the complete variable domain reads DTGVSQNPRHKITKRGQNVTFRCDPISEHNRLYWYRQTLGQGPEFLTYFQNEAQLEKSRLLSDRFSAERPKGSFSTLEIQRTEQGDSAMYLCASSSGLASADTQYFGPGTRLTVL.

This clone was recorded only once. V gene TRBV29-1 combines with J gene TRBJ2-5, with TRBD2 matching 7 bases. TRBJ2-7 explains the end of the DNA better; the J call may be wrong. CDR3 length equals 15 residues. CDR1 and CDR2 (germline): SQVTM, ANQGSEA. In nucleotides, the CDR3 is TGCAGCGTTGAAGCCCCCAGGGAGGGGTACTACGAGCAGTACTTC. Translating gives CSVEAPREGYYEQYF.

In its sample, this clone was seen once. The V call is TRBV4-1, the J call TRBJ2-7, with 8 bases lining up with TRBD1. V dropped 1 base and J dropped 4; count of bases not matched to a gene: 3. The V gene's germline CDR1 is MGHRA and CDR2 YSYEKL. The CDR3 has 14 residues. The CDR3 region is CASSQVTGGYEQYF. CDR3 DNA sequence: TGCGCCAGCAGCCAAGTTACAGGGGGGTACGAGCAGTACTTC.

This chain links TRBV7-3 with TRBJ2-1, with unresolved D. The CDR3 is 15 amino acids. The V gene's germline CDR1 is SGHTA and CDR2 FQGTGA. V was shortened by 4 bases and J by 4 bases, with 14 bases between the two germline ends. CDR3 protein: CASSSWASRYNEQFF. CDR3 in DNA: TGTGCCAGCAGCTCATGGGCTTCTAGGTACAATGAGCAGTTCTTC.

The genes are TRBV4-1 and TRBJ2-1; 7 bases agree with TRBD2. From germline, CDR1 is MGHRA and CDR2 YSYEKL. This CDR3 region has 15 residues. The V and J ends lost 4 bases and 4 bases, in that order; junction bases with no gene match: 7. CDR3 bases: TGCGCCAGCAGCCTTGCGGCGGGAGTATACAATGAGCAGTTCTTC. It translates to CASSLAAGVYNEQFF.

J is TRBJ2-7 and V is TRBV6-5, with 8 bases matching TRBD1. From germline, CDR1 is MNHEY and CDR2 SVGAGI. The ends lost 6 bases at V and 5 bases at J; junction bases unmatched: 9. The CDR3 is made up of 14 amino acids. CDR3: CASSVGQGPNEQYF. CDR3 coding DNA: TGTGCCAGCAGCGTTGGACAGGGTCCCAACGAGCAGTACTTC.

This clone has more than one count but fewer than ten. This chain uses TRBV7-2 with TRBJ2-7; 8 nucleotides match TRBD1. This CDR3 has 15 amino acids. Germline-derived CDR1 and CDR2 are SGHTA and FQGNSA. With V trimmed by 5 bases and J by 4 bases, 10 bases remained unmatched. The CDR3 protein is CASSPQGGVVYEQYF. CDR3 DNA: TGTGCCAGCAGCCCACAGGGGGGAGTAGTTTACGAGCAGTACTTC.

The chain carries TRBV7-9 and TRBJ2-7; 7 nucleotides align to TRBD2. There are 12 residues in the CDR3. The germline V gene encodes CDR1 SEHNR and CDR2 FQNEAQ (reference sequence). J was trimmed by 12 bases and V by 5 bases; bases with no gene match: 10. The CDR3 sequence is CASSGGLEIRYF. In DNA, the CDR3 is TGTGCCAGCAGCGGAGGACTAGAAATTCGGTACTTC.

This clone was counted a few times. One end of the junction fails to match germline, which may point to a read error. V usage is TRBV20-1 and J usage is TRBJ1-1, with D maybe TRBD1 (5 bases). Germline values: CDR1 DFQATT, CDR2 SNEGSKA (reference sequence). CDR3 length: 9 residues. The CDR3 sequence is CSAGGPVGF. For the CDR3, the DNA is TGCAGTGCTGGGGGTCCTGTTGGCTTT.

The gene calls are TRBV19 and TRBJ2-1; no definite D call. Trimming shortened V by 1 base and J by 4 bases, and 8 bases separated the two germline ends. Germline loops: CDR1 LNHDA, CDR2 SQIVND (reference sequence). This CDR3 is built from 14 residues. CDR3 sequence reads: CASSIVLGYNEQFF. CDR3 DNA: TGTGCCAGTAGTATAGTTTTAGGTTACAATGAGCAGTTCTTC.

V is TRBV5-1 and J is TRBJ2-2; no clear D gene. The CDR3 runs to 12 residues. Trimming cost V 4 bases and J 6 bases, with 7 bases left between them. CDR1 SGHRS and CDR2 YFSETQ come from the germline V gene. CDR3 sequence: CASSPGAGELFF. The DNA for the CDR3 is TGCGCCAGCAGCCCCGGTGCCGGGGAGCTGTTTTTT. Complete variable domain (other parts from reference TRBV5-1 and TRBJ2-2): KAGVTQTPRYLIKTRGQQVTLSCSPISGHRSVSWYQQTPGQGLQFLFEYFSETQRNKGNFPGRFSGRQFSNSRSEMNVSTLELGDSALYLCASSPGAGELFFGEGSRLTVL.

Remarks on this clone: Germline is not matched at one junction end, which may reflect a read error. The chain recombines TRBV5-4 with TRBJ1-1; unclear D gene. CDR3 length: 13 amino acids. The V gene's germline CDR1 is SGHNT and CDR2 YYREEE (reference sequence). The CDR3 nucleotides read TGCGCCAGCAGCCCAAATAGGAACACTGAAGCTTTCTTT. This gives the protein CASSPNRNTEAFF.

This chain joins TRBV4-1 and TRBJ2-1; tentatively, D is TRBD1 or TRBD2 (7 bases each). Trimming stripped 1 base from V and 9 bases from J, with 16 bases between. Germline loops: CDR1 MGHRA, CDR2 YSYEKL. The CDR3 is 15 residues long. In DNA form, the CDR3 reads TGCGCCAGCAGCCAAGCGCAGGGGGGGCCGGGTGAGCAGTTCTTC. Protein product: CASSQAQGGPGEQFF.

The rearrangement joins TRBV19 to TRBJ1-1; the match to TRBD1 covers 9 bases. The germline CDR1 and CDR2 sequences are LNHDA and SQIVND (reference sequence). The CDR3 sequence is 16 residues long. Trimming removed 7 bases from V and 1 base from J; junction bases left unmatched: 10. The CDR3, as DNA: TGTGCCAGTACTCCCGGGACAGGGTTCGGGAACACTGAAGCTTTCTTT. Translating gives CASTPGTGFGNTEAFF. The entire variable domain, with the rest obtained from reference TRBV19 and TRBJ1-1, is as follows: DGGITQSPKYLFRKEGQNVTLSCEQNLNHDAMYWYRQDPGQGLRLIYYSQIVNDFQKGDIAEGYSVSREKKESFPLTVTSAQKNPTAFYLCASTPGTGFGNTEAFFGQGTRLTVV.

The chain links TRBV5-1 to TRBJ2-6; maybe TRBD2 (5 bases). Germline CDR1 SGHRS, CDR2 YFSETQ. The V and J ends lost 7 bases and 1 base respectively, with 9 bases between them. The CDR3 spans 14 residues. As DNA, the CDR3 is TGCGCCAGCGGAGAGGGTTCTGGGGCCAACGTCCTGACTTTC. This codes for CASGEGSGANVLTF.

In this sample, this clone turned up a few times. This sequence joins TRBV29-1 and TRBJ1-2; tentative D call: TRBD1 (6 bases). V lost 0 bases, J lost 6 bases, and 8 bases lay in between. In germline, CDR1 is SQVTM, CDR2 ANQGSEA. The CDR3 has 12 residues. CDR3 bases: TGCAGCGTTGAAGACAGGGGACATGGCTACACCTTC. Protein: CSVEDRGHGYTF.